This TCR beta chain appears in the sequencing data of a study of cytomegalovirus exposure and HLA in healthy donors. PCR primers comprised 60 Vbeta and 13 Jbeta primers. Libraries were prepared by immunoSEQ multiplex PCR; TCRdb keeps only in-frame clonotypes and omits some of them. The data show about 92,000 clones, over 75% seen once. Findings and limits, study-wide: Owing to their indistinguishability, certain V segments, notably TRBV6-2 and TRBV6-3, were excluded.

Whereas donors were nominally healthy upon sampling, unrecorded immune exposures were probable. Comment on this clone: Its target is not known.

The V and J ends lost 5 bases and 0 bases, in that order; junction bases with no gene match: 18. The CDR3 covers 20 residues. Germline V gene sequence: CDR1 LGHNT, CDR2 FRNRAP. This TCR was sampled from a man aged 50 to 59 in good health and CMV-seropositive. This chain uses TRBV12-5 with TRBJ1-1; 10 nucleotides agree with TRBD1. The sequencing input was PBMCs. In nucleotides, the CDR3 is TGTGCTAGTGGTCTAACCTACTCCGGGACAGGGGTCGGGATGAACACTGAAGCTTTCTTT. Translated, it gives CASGLTYSGTGVGMNTEAFF.